This T cell receptor beta chain was sequenced for a study of cytomegalovirus exposure and HLA in healthy donors. Study-wide points: Sequencing likely produced, as an artifact, a cluster of highly shared sequence variants. A reported reduction in N-insertions relative to the approximately 640-donor mean was seen in an Asian-associated ancestry cluster in a later analysis. In an earlier analysis, in 540 or so donors, most V segments appeared productive either ~87% or ~30% of the time. Immune exposure information available was restricted to CMV serostatus.

On this clone itself: Its target is not known.

Germline CDR1 and CDR2: LNHDA and SQIVND (reference sequence). The CDR3 spans 12 residues. Trimming cost V 4 bases and J 4 bases, with 7 bases left between them. The PCR ran on 60 Vbeta and 13 Jbeta primers. Using immunoSEQ multiplex PCR, the repertoire was profiled, and TCRdb retains in-frame clones only, with some absent. The repertoire holds some 79,000 clones, with about 60% as singletons. The TCR comes from a woman aged 40 to 55 in good health and CMV-seropositive. The material sequenced was PBMCs. This rearrangement joins TRBV19 to TRBJ1-2; D gene ambiguous. CDR3 in DNA: TGTGCCAGTAGTAGTGAGTCCTATGGCTACACCTTC. As protein: CASSSESYGYTF.